A selection of T cell receptor beta chains follows, all from one sample in a study of cytomegalovirus exposure and HLA in healthy donors. TCRdb's copy holds only in-frame clones and misses some; the assay was immunoSEQ multiplex PCR. This table holds 55,000 to 75,000 clones. The sample consisted of PBMCs. The receptors originated from a male donor in good health and CMV-seronegative. Each CDR3 is given with its conserved first and last residue. The order of the fields is CDR3 DNA, CDR3 protein, J gene, D gene, V gene, CDR3 length. D genes are given only for firm matches.

TGTGCCAGCAGCTTAGAGCCGGGACTAGCGGGACCTTACAATGAGCAGTTCTTC	CASSLEPGLAGPYNEQFF	TRBJ2-1	TRBD2	TRBV11-2	18
TGTGCCAGCAGCTTCACAGGGGGCTTCTACGAGCAGTACTTC	CASSFTGGFYEQYF	TRBJ2-7	TRBD1	TRBV7-8	14
TGTGCCAGCAGCCCGGGACAGGGGGTACTTCTTAACTATGGCTACACCTTC	CASSPGQGVLLNYGYTF	TRBJ1-2	TRBD1	TRBV5-6	17
TGTGCCAGCAGCATCGGGACCACTGGGGGGGAGACCCAGTACTTC	CASSIGTTGGETQYF	TRBJ2-5	.	TRBV11-2	15
TGTGCCAGCAGCGTAGAGAGCCTGGGGACTAACAATGAGCAGTTCTTC	CASSVESLGTNNEQFF	TRBJ2-1	TRBD2	TRBV9	16
TGTGCCAGCAGCGTAGACGGGACAGGGGCTTACGAGCAGTACTTC	CASSVDGTGAYEQYF	TRBJ2-7	TRBD1	TRBV9	15
TGTGCCAGCTCACCACTCGGGGGAACAGATACGCAGTATTTT	CASSPLGGTDTQYF	TRBJ2-3	.	TRBV18	14
TGTGCCAGCAGTCCCAGTAGACAGGGGGGGGGTTCACCCCTCCACTTT	CASSPSRQGGGSPLHF	TRBJ1-6	TRBD1	TRBV28	16
TGCGCCAGCAGCCAAGTAGACACAGGGGGCGGCTACACCTTC	CASSQVDTGGGYTF	TRBJ1-2	TRBD1	TRBV4-3	14
TGTGCCAGTACCGGGACTTCGTTGAACACTGAAGCTTTCTTT	CASTGTSLNTEAFF	TRBJ1-1	.	TRBV19	14
TGTGCCAGCAGCTTAAACGGGAGGGCCTCATACAATGAGCAGTTCTTC	CASSLNGRASYNEQFF	TRBJ2-1	TRBD2	TRBV7-3	16
TGCGCCAGCAGCTTTGGAGGCTACGAGCAGTACTTC	CASSFGGYEQYF	TRBJ2-7	.	TRBV5-1	12
TGTGCCAGCAGTCAAGGCGCGGGTGGGGCCAACGTCCTGACTTTC	CASSQGAGGANVLTF	TRBJ2-6	.	TRBV27	15
TGCGCCAGCAGCCAAGAGCCGGGGGACAGGGCCTACGAGCAGTACTTC	CASSQEPGDRAYEQYF	TRBJ2-7	TRBD1	TRBV4-3	16
TGTGCCAGTAGTATACGGCAGGGGGCGAGGAATGAGCAGTTCTTC	CASSIRQGARNEQFF	TRBJ2-1	TRBD1	TRBV19	15
TGCACCAGCAGCCAAGATAGTCTAAACCTCTCCTACGAGCAGTACTTC	CTSSQDSLNLSYEQYF	TRBJ2-7	.	TRBV1	16